This T cell receptor beta chain was recovered during a study of blood T cell repertoires in COVID-19. The V gene's germline CDR1 is SEHNR and CDR2 FQNEAQ (reference sequence). CDR3 size: 15 residues. V shed 5 bases and J 6 bases; nucleotides not matched to a gene: 6. TCRdb's table, derived via immunoSEQ multiplex PCR, lists solely in-frame clones and lacks some. In the table there are hundreds of thousands of clones, 75% to 90% of which are singletons. The source is a man aged 25 to 40 who had recovered from COVID-19. The V gene is TRBV7-9, the J gene TRBJ1-5; TRBD1 matches at 11 bases. The sequenced sample consisted of PBMCs or T cells enriched from blood (not recorded which). The CDR3 region is CASSPGQGAGQPQHF. CDR3 in DNA: TGTGCCAGCAGCCCCGGACAGGGGGCAGGTCAGCCCCAGCATTTT.